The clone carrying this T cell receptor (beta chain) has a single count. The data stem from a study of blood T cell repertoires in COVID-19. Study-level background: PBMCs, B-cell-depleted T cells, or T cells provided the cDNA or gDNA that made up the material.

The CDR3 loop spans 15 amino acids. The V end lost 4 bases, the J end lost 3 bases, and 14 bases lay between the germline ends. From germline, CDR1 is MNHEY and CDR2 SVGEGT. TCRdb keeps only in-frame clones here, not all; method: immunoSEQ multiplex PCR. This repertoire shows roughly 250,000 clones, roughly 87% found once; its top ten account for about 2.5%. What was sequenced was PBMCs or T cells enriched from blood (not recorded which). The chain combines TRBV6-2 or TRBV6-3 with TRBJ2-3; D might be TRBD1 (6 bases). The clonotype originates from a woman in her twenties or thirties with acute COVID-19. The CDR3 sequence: CASSFIWGRTDTQYF. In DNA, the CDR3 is TGTGCCAGCAGTTTCATCTGGGGGCGGACAGATACGCAGTATTTT.